What follows are 14 T cell receptor beta chains derived from one specimen sequenced in a study of T cells in Graves' hyperthyroidism and ophthalmopathy. The investigators amplified TCR beta CDR3 regions from RNA transcripts. A first-round RT-PCR of the TCR CDR3 used the HTBI primer set. TCRdb used MiXCR to reprocess the multiplex PCR reads, holding one entry per CDR3 protein. The sample holds 600,000 or so distinct CDR3 sequences; about 43% are singletons and the top ten take 8% to 8.5%. Specimen: peripheral blood or thyroid tissue (not recorded which). The receptors derive from a young woman with Graves' hyperthyroidism.

The chain combines TRBV10-3 with TRBJ1-1, with D possibly matching TRBD1 (5 bases). Germline values: CDR1 ENHRY, CDR2 SYGVKD. The V end lost 10 bases, the J end lost 4 bases, and 22 bases lay between the germline ends. The CDR3 contains 15 residues. CDR3 sequence (DNA): TGTGCCAGCACTGTTGTTCGGCAGGGCAGCACTGAAGCTTTCTTT. Protein sequence: CASTVVRQGSTEAFF.

The J gene is TRBJ1-1, the V gene TRBV5-1; D gene uncertain. V lost 0 bases and J lost 0, with 6 bases in between. The CDR3 has 14 amino acids. Looked up from germline, CDR1 is SGHRS and CDR2 is YFSETQ. Here the CDR3 reads CASSLAVLNTEAFF. The DNA of the CDR3 is TGCGCCAGCAGCTTGGCCGTCCTGAACACTGAAGCTTTCTTT.

A few counts support this clonotype. V usage is TRBV2 and J usage is TRBJ1-2; unclear D gene. CDR3 size: 16 residues. CDR1 and CDR2 (germline): SNHLY, FYNNEI. Trimming left V 6 bases short and J 4 bases short, with 21 bases between. CDR3 DNA sequence: TGTGCCAGCAGCCCCTATTACGGACCCGCCTCCTATGGCTACACCTTC. Its translation is CASSPYYGPASYGYTF.

As DNA, the CDR3 is TGCAGTGCTCCTCTGGGTAGCGGATTTTACAATGAGCAGTTCTTC. This sequence encodes CSAPLGSGFYNEQFF. This chain connects TRBV20-1 to TRBJ2-1, with D perhaps TRBD2 (6 bases). Trimming shortened V by 5 bases and J by 4 bases, and 18 bases separated the two germline ends. This CDR3 has 15 residues. The germline gives CDR1 DFQATT, CDR2 SNEGSKA (reference sequence).

This clonotype has a handful of counts. The rearrangement joins TRBV7-4 to TRBJ1-1; TRBD1 aligns across 9 bases. Germline V CDR1 and CDR2: SGHVT, SQSDAQ. V was clipped by 6 bases and J by 4 bases; unmatched bases: 6. This CDR3 region has 14 residues. The CDR3 loop reads CASRSQGAGTEAFF. For the CDR3, the DNA is TGTGCCAGCAGATCACAGGGGGCCGGCACTGAAGCTTTCTTT.

This clonotype has only one observation. The chain carries TRBV25-1 and TRBJ1-3; D perhaps matches TRBD1 (5 bases). The germline V and J ends were trimmed by 6 bases and 4 bases, with 13 bases remaining between them. CDR1 and CDR2 from the germline V gene are MGHDK and SYGVNS. CDR3 size: 14 residues. As DNA, the CDR3 is TGTGCCAGCAGCATAGGGGCACCAGGAAACACCATATATTTT. Its protein is CASSIGAPGNTIYF.

The CDR3 spells CSARVIGTPLREQYF. The CDR3 DNA sequence: TGCAGTGCTAGAGTTATCGGGACCCCCTTACGCGAGCAGTACTTC. The V call is TRBV20-1, the J call TRBJ2-7; the D call may be TRBD1 or TRBD2 (5 bases each). The CDR3 sequence is 15 residues long. CDR1 and CDR2 from the germline V gene are DFQATT and SNEGSKA (reference sequence). Trimming stripped 1 base from V and 6 bases from J, with 19 bases between.

This clonotype was found many times. The rearrangement uses TRBV15 and TRBJ2-7; a possible D gene is TRBD1 (6 bases). The germline CDR1 and CDR2 sequences are LNHNV and YYDKDF (reference sequence). This CDR3 comprises 14 residues. V gave up 3 bases and J gave up 6 bases, with 15 bases separating them. The CDR3 loop reads CATSSWTSQGEQYF. CDR3 in DNA: TGTGCCACCAGCAGCTGGACGTCACAGGGCGAGCAGTACTTC. The whole variable domain, filled in from reference TRBV15 and TRBJ2-7, reads DAMVIQNPRYQVTQFGKPVTLSCSQTLNHNVMYWYQQKSSQAPKLLFHYYDKDFNNEADTPDNFQSRRPNTSFCFLDIRSPGLGDTAMYLCATSSWTSQGEQYFGPGTRLTVT.

The chain combines TRBV9 with TRBJ1-4; the match to TRBD1 covers 9 bases. CDR3 length equals 17 residues. Trimming removed 4 bases from V and 8 bases from J; junction bases left unmatched: 15. Germline values: CDR1 SGDLS, CDR2 YYNGEE. CDR3: CASSRSGTGNIREKLFF. The CDR3 nucleotides are TGTGCCAGCAGCAGATCCGGGACAGGGAATATTCGCGAAAAACTGTTTTTT.

This sequence joins TRBV15 and TRBJ2-7; 9 bases match TRBD1. This CDR3 has 14 amino acids. The trim removed 9 bases at V and 7 bases at J, leaving 13 bases unmatched. Germline V gene sequence: CDR1 LNHNV, CDR2 YYDKDF (reference sequence). CDR3 residues: CATRQTGTGREQYF. The CDR3 bases are TGTGCCACGCGACAAACCGGGACAGGGAGGGAGCAGTACTTC. Variable domain in full (rest from reference TRBV15 and TRBJ2-7): DAMVIQNPRYQVTQFGKPVTLSCSQTLNHNVMYWYQQKSSQAPKLLFHYYDKDFNNEADTPDNFQSRRPNTSFCFLDIRSPGLGDTAMYLCATRQTGTGREQYFGPGTRLTVT.

A note on this clonotype: This may arise from a read error, as a much more abundant clone is one base away. The chain combines TRBV15 with TRBJ1-2, with unresolved D. Germline CDR1 LNHNV, CDR2 YYDKDF (reference sequence). The CDR3 is 13 residues long. Between the trimmed V and J ends, which lost 0 bases and 12 bases, there was a span of 14 bases. Here the CDR3 reads CATSRDPEAGNTF. The CDR3 nucleotides read TGTGCCACCAGCAGAGATCCAGAGGCTGGAAACACCTTC.

The chain has TRBV24-1 and TRBJ2-2; no reliable D call. Trimming stripped 11 bases from V and 4 bases from J, with 13 bases between. Germline values: CDR1 KGHDR, CDR2 SFDVKD. The length of the CDR3 is 13 residues. CDR3 region: CAIQQRGTGELFF. DNA for the CDR3: TGTGCCATCCAGCAGCGAGGCACCGGGGAGCTGTTTTTT.

Notes on this clonotype: Just one base apart from a much larger clone, this may be a read error. The chain joins TRBV2 to TRBJ1-4; D unclear. This CDR3 comprises 14 residues. In germline, CDR1 is SNHLY, CDR2 FYNNEI. The CDR3 DNA reads TGTGCCAGCGGTAGGGCGGCAACTAATGAAAAACTGATTTTT. It encodes CASGRAATNEKLIF.

As to this clonotype: One base away lies a much larger clone, so this may be a sequencing read error. This chain uses TRBV29-1 with TRBJ1-2, with 8 positions matching TRBD1. This CDR3 is 15 amino acids long. In germline, CDR1 is SQVTM, CDR2 ANQGSEA. V dropped 6 bases and J dropped 8; count of bases not matched to a gene: 17. The CDR3 DNA reads TGCAGCGTCAAGAACCACGGACAGGGCCGAGGAGGCTACACCTTC. Protein product: CSVKNHGQGRGGYTF.